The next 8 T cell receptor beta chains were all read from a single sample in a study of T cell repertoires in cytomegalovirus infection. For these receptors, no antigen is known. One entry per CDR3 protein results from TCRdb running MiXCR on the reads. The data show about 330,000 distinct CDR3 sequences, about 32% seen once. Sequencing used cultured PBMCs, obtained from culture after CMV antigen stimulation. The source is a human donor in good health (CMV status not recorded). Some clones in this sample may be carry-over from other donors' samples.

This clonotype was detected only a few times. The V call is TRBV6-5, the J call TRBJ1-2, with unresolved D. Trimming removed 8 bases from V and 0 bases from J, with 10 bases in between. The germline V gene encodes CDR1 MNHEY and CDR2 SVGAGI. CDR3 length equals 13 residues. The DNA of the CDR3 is TGTGCCAGCGGGAAAGATGCTAACTATGGCTACACCTTC. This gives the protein CASGKDANYGYTF.

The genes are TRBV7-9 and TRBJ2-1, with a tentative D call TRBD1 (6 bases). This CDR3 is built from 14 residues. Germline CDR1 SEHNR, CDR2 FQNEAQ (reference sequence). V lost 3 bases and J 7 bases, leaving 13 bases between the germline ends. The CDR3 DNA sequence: TGTGCCAGCAGCTTGGCCCTAAGGGGGAATGAGCAGTTCTTC. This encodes CASSLALRGNEQFF.

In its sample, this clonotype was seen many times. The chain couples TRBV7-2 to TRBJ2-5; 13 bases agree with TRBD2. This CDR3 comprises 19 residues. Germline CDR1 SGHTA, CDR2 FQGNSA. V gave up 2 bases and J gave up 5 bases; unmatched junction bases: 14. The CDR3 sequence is CASSLLRGLAGPKEETQYF. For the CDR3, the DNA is TGTGCCAGCAGCTTACTTAGGGGACTAGCGGGACCCAAGGAGGAGACCCAGTACTTC.

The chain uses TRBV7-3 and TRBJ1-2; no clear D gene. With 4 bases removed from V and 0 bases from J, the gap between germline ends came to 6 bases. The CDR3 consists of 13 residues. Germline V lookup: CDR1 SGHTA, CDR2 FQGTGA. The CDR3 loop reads CASSSNSNYGYTF. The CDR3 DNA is TGTGCCAGCAGCTCGAACTCTAACTATGGCTACACCTTC.

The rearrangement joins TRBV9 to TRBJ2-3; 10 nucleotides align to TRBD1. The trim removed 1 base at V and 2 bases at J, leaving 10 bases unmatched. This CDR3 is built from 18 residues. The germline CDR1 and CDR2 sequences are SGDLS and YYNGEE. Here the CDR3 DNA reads TGTGCCAGCAGCGTAAATTTCCGGGACAGGGGAAACACAGATACGCAGTATTTT. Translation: CASSVNFRDRGNTDTQYF.

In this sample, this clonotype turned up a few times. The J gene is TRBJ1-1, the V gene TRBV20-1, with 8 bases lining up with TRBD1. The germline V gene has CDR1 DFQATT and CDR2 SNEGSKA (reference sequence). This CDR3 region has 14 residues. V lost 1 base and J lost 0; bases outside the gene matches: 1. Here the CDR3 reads CSARGDRMNTEAFF. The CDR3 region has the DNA TGCAGTGCTAGAGGGGACAGGATGAACACTGAAGCTTTCTTT.

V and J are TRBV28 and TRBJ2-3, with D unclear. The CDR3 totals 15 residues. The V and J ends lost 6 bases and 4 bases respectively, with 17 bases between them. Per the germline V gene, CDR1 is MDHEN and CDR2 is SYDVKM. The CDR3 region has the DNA TGTGCCAGCAGCATGGCGGAGAGTGGGCCAGATACGCAGTATTTT. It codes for CASSMAESGPDTQYF.

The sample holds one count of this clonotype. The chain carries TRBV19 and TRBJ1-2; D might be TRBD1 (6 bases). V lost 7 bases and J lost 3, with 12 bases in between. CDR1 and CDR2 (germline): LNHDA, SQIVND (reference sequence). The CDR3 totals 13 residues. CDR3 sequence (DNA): TGTGCCAGTAAACGGGACAACGACTATGGCTACACCTTC. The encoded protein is CASKRDNDYGYTF.